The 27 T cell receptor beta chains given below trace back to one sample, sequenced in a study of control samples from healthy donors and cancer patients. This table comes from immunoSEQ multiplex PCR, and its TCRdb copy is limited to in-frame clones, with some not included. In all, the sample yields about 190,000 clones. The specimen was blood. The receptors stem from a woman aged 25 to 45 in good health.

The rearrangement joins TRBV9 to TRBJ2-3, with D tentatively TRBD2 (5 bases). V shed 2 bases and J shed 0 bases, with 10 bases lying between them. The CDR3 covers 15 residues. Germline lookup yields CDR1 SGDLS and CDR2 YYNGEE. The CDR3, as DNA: TGTGCCAGCAGCGTTCGTCTAGCTAGCACAGATACGCAGTATTTT. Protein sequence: CASSVRLASTDTQYF.

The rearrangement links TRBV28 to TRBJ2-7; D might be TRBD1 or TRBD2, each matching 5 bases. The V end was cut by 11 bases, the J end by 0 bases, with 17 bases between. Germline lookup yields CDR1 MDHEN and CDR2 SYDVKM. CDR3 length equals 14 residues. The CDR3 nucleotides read TGTGCCTCAAAGAAACGGGGCTTCTCCTACGAGCAGTACTTC. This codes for CASKKRGFSYEQYF.

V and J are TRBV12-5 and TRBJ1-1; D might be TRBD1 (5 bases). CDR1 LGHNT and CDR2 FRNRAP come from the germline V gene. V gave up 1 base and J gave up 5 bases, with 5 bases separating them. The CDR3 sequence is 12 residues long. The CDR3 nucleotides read TGTGCTAGTGGTTTGGAGGGGACTGAAGCTTTCTTT. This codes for CASGLEGTEAFF.

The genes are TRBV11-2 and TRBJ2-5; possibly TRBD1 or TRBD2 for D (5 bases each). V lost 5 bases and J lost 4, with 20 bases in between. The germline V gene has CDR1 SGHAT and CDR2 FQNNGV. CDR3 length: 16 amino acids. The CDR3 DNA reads TGTGCCAGCAGCCTAAGACCGGGACCGTTAAGAGAGACCCAGTACTTC. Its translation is CASSLRPGPLRETQYF.

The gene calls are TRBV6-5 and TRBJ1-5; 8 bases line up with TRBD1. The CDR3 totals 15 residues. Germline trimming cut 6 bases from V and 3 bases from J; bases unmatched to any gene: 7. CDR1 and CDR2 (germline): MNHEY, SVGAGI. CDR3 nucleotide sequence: TGTGCCAGCAGCTCGGACAGGGTTACCAATCAGCCCCAGCATTTT. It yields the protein CASSSDRVTNQPQHF.

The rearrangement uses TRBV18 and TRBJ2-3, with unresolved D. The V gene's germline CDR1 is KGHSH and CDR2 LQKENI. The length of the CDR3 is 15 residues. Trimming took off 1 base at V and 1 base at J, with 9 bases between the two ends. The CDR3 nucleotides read TGTGCCAGCTCACCACGGGGTCTGGGCACAGATACGCAGTATTTT. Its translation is CASSPRGLGTDTQYF. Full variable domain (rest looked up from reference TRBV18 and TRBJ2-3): NAGVMQNPRHLVRRRGQEARLRCSPMKGHSHVYWYRQLPEEGLKFMVYLQKENIIDESGMPKERFSAEFPKEGPSILRIQQVVRGDSAAYFCASSPRGLGTDTQYFGPGTRLTVL.

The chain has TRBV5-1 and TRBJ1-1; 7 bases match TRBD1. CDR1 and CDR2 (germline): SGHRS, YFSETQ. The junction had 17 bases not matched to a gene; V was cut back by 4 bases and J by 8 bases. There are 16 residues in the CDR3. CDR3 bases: TGCGCCAGCAGCCCTAATCCGGGACAGAGGCTCGGAGAAGCTTTCTTT. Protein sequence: CASSPNPGQRLGEAFF.

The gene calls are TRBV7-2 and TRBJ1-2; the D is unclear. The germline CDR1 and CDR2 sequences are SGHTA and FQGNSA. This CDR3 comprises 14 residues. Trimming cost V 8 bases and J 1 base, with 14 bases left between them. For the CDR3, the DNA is TGTGCCAGCCGGACCTTCAACGATAACTATGGCTACACCTTC. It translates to CASRTFNDNYGYTF. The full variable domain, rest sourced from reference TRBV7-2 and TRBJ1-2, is GAGVSQSPSNKVTEKGKDVELRCDPISGHTALYWYRQSLGQGLEFLIYFQGNSAPDKSGLPSDRFSAERTGGSVSTLTIQRTQQEDSAVYLCASRTFNDNYGYTFGSGTRLTVV.

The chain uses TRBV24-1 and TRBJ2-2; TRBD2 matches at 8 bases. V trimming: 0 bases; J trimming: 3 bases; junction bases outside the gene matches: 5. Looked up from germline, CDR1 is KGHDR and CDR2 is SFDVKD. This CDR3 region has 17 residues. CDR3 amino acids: CATSDLERGPYTGELFF. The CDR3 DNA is TGTGCCACCAGTGATTTGGAGCGGGGGCCTTACACCGGGGAGCTGTTTTTT.

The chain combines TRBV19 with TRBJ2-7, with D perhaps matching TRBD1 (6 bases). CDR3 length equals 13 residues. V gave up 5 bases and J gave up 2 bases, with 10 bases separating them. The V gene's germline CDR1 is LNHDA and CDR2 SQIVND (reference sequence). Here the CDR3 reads CASSPGVTYEQYF. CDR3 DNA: TGTGCCAGTAGTCCAGGGGTTACCTACGAGCAGTACTTC.

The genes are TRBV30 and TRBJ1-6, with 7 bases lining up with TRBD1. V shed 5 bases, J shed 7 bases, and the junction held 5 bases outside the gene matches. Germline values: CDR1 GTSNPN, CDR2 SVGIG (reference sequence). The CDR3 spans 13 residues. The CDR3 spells CAWDRDRNSPLHF. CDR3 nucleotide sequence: TGTGCCTGGGACCGGGACAGAAATTCACCCCTCCACTTT.

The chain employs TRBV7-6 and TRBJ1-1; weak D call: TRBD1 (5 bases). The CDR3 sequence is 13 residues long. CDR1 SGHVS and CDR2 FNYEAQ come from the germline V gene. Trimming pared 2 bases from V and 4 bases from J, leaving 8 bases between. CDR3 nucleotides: TGTGCCAGCAGCTTACAGGGCCCCACTGAAGCTTTCTTT. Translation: CASSLQGPTEAFF.

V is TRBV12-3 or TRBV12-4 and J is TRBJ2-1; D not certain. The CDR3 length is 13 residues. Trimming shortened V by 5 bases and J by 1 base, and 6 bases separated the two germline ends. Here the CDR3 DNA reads TGTGCCAGCAGTCCTCTATCCTACAATGAGCAGTTCTTC. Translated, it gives CASSPLSYNEQFF.

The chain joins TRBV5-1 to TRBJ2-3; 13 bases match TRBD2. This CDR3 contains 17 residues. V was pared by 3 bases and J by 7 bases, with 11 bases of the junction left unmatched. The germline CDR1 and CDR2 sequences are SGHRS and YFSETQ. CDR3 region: CASSSQTSGGSKNTQYF. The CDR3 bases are TGCGCCAGCAGCTCTCAGACTAGCGGGGGGTCCAAGAATACGCAGTATTTT.

As DNA, the CDR3 is TGTGCCATCAGTGACCCGACAGGGTTGAACACTGAAGCTTTCTTT. Protein: CAISDPTGLNTEAFF. The chain recombines TRBV10-3 with TRBJ1-1; 7 bases line up with TRBD1. Germline lookup yields CDR1 ENHRY and CDR2 SYGVKD. CDR3 length equals 15 residues. Trimming cost V 3 bases and J 0 bases; bases outside gene matches: 4.

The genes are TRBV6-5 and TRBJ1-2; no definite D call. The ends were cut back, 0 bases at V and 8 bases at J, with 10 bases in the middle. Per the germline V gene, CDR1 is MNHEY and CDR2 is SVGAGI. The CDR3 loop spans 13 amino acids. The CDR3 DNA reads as TGTGCCAGCAGTTACTCGTCGGGAAGCGGCTACACCTTC. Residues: CASSYSSGSGYTF.

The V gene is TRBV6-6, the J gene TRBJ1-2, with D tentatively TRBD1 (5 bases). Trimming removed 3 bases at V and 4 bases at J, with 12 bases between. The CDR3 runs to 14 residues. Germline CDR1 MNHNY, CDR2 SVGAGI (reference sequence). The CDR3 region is CASSYYAGPYGYTF. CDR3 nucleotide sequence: TGTGCCAGCAGTTATTATGCAGGGCCCTATGGCTACACCTTC.

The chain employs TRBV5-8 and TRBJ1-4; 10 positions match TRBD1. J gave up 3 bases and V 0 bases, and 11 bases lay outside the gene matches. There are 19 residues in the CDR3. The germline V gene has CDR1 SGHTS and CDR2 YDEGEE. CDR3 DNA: TGTGCCAGCAGCTTGGGGCAGGGACAGGGGAATTCAGCTAATGAAAAACTGTTTTTT. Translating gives CASSLGQGQGNSANEKLFF.

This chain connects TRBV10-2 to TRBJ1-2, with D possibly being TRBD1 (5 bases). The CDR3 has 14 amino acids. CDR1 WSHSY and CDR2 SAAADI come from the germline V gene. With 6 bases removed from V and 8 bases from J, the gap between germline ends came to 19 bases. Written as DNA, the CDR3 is TGCGCCAGCAGCCCCGGGGCCGGGACGCGAGGCTACACCTTC. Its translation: CASSPGAGTRGYTF.

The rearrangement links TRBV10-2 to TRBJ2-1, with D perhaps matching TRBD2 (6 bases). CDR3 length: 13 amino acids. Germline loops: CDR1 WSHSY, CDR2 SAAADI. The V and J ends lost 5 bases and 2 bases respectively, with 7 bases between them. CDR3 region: CASSRLAYNEQFF. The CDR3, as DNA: TGCGCCAGCAGTCGACTAGCCTACAATGAGCAGTTCTTC.

The CDR3 nucleotides are TGTGCCACCAGCAATACAGGCCCAGGGCCCCAGCATTTT. The encoded protein is CATSNTGPGPQHF. The chain carries TRBV15 and TRBJ1-5; a possible D gene is TRBD1 (5 bases). Germline V gene lookup returns CDR1 LNHNV and CDR2 YYDKDF (reference sequence). V was shortened by 4 bases and J by 9 bases, with 13 bases between the two germline ends. The CDR3 is made up of 13 amino acids.

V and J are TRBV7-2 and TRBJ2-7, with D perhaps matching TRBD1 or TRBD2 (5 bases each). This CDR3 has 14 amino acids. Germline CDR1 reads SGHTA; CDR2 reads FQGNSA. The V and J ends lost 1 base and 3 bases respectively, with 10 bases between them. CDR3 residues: CASSLDGTYYEQYF. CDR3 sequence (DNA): TGTGCCAGCAGCTTAGATGGGACGTACTACGAGCAGTACTTC.

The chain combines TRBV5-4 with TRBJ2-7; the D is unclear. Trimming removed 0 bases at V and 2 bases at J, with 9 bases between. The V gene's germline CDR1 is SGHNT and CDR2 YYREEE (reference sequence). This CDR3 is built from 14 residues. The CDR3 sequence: CASSLDYRAYEQYF. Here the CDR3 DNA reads TGTGCCAGCAGCTTGGACTACAGAGCCTACGAGCAGTACTTC.

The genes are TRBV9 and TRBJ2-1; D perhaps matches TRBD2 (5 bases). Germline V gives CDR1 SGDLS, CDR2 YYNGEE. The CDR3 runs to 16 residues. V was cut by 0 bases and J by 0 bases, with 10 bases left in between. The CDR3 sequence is CASSVVSGSSYNEQFF. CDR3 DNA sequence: TGTGCCAGCAGCGTAGTCAGCGGTAGCTCCTACAATGAGCAGTTCTTC.

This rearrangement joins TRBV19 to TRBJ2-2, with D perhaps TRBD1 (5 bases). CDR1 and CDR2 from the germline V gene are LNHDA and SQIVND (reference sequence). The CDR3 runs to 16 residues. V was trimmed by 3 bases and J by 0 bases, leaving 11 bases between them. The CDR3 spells CASSIAGSPNTGELFF. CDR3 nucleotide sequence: TGTGCCAGTAGTATCGCAGGGTCCCCGAACACCGGGGAGCTGTTTTTT. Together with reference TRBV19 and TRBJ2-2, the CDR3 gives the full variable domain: DGGITQSPKYLFRKEGQNVTLSCEQNLNHDAMYWYRQDPGQGLRLIYYSQIVNDFQKGDIAEGYSVSREKKESFPLTVTSAQKNPTAFYLCASSIAGSPNTGELFFGEGSRLTVL.

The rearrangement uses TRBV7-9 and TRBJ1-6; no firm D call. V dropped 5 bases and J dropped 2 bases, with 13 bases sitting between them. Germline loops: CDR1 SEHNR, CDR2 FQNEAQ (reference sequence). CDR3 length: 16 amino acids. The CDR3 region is CASSQAGRPYNSPLHF. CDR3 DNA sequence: TGTGCCAGCAGCCAGGCGGGTCGGCCCTATAATTCACCCCTCCACTTT. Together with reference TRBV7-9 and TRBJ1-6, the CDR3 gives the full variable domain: DTGVSQNPRHKITKRGQNVTFRCDPISEHNRLYWYRQTLGQGPEFLTYFQNEAQLEKSRLLSDRFSAERPKGSFSTLEIQRTEQGDSAMYLCASSQAGRPYNSPLHFGNGTRLTVT.

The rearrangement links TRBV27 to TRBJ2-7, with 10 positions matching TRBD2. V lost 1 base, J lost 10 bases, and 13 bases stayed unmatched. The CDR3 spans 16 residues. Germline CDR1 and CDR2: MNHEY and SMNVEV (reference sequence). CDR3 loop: CASSLLGSSGGAFQYF. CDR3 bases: TGTGCCAGCAGTTTATTAGGGTCCAGCGGGGGGGCCTTTCAGTACTTC.